A single sample gave rise to the 31 T cell receptor beta chains below, sequenced in a study of T cell changes during pregnancy in multiple sclerosis. Method: immunoSEQ multiplex PCR; TCRdb's copy keeps in-frame clones and lacks some. The sample contains about 38,000 clones, more than 90% of which appear only once. The sample consisted of CD8+ T cells from peripheral blood mononuclear cells, taken in the third trimester of pregnancy. These receptors were obtained from a female donor with multiple sclerosis, enrolled in a pregnancy study.

The chain combines TRBV5-6 with TRBJ2-1, with D perhaps TRBD2 (6 bases). The V gene's germline CDR1 is SGHDT and CDR2 YYEEEE. Trimming took off 4 bases at V and 6 bases at J, with 11 bases between the two ends. The CDR3 totals 13 residues. This CDR3 reads CASSVGGGNEQFF. Written as DNA, the CDR3 is TGTGCCAGCAGCGTCGGGGGAGGCAATGAGCAGTTCTTC.

The V call is TRBV2, the J call TRBJ1-1; tentative D call: TRBD1 (5 bases). The CDR3 covers 15 residues. Per germline, CDR1 SNHLY and CDR2 FYNNEI. Trimming cost V 4 bases and J 4 bases, with 16 bases left between them. The CDR3 protein is CASSGFGGGITEAFF. CDR3 DNA: TGTGCCAGCAGTGGCTTCGGGGGAGGGATCACTGAAGCTTTCTTT.

The chain links TRBV13 to TRBJ2-2; 10 bases align to TRBD2. The CDR3 has 16 residues. Unmatched junction bases numbered 6, after V lost 5 bases and J lost 3 bases. CDR1 and CDR2 (germline): PRHDT, FYEKMQ (reference sequence). CDR3 DNA: TGTGCCAGCAGCCACCTCCTAGCGGGGGACACCGGGGAGCTGTTTTTT. Its translation is CASSHLLAGDTGELFF.

This clone was detected only once. The chain couples TRBV5-4 to TRBJ2-1, with D unresolved. CDR3 length equals 12 residues. Germline-derived CDR1 and CDR2 are SGHNT and YYREEE (reference sequence). Deletions cut 0 bases from V and 6 bases from J, with 4 bases between. DNA for the CDR3: TGTGCCAGCAGCTTGGGGCTCAATGAGCAGTTCTTC. This encodes CASSLGLNEQFF.

The chain employs TRBV6-1 and TRBJ1-5; TRBD1 aligns across 12 bases. The CDR3 is 12 residues long. J gave up 12 bases and V 8 bases, and 5 bases lay outside the gene matches. Germline V gene lookup returns CDR1 MNHNS and CDR2 SASEGT. The CDR3 DNA follows: TGTGCCAGCGTCGGGACAGGGGGCATCCAGCATTTT. It encodes CASVGTGGIQHF.

The CDR3 region is CASSQEGLAGGYNEQFF. DNA of the CDR3: TGTGCCAGCAGCCAAGAGGGACTAGCGGGAGGGTACAATGAGCAGTTCTTC. The gene calls are TRBV4-2 and TRBJ2-1, with 16 bases aligning to TRBD2. Trimming took 0 bases from V and 4 from J; bases not matched to a gene: 0. The CDR3 is 17 amino acids. Per the germline V gene, CDR1 is LGHNA and CDR2 is YNFKEQ.

The V gene is TRBV21-1, the J gene TRBJ1-3. TRBV21-1 corresponds to a pseudogene. CDR3 length: 16 amino acids. The CDR3, as DNA: TGTGCCAGCAGCGAGGCTCGCAGCTTCTCTGGAAACACCATATATTTT. Encoded protein: CASSEARSFSGNTIYF.

On this clone itself: At one of its ends the junction is not consistent with the germline gene, which may arise from a read error. Written as DNA, the CDR3 is TGCAGCGTTGCCCCGGGACAGGGGTCTGACTTC. Translation gives CSVAPGQGSDF. This sequence joins TRBV29-1 and TRBJ1-2; 10 bases agree with TRBD1. CDR1 SQVTM and CDR2 ANQGSEA come from the germline V gene. The CDR3 totals 11 residues.

Only one count was recorded for this clone. This rearrangement joins TRBV7-3 to TRBJ2-7; 11 bases are shared with TRBD2. V was clipped by 4 bases and J by 3 bases; unmatched bases: 2. The CDR3 sequence is 14 residues long. Per germline, CDR1 SGHTA and CDR2 FQGTGA. The DNA of the CDR3 is TGTGCCAGCAGCTGGCTAGCGGGAGGCTACGAGCAGTACTTC. Its translation: CASSWLAGGYEQYF.

V usage is TRBV11-3 and J usage is TRBJ2-7; no reliable D call. Germline V gives CDR1 SGHNT, CDR2 YENEEA. The V and J ends lost 0 bases and 3 bases respectively, with 6 bases between them. There are 13 residues in the CDR3. DNA for the CDR3: TGTGCCAGCAGCTTAGAGGGCAGCTACGAGCAGTACTTC. This gives the protein CASSLEGSYEQYF.

This sequence joins TRBV7-8 and TRBJ2-5; 8 nucleotides match TRBD2. The junction had 10 bases not matched to a gene; V was cut back by 1 base and J by 0 bases. The CDR3 contains 18 residues. Germline CDR1 and CDR2: SGHVS and FQNEAQ. The CDR3 sequence: CASSLGSTGGGYQETQYF. The CDR3 DNA is TGTGCCAGCAGCTTAGGGTCTACTGGCGGGGGGTACCAAGAGACCCAGTACTTC.

The V gene is TRBV4-3, the J gene TRBJ2-5; no clear D. This CDR3 is built from 14 residues. V shed 0 bases and J shed 7 bases, with 12 bases lying between them. CDR1 and CDR2 (germline): LGHNA, YSLEER. The DNA of the CDR3 is TGCGCCAGCAGCCAAGATGACGACTTCGGGACCCAGTACTTC. Its translation: CASSQDDDFGTQYF.

The V call is TRBV5-4, the J call TRBJ2-7, with 11 nucleotides matching TRBD2. Trimming cost V 4 bases and J 5 bases; bases outside gene matches: 8. CDR3 size: 15 residues. CDR1 is SGHNT, CDR2 YYREEE, per germline (reference sequence). CDR3 in DNA: TGTGCCAGCAGCCACATACTAGCGGGAGTACACGAGCAGTACTTC. It specifies CASSHILAGVHEQYF.

This sequence joins TRBV5-4 and TRBJ2-1; TRBD1 aligns across 10 bases. V was clipped by 5 bases and J by 10 bases; unmatched bases: 9. There are 14 residues in the CDR3. Looked up from germline, CDR1 is SGHNT and CDR2 is YYREEE (reference sequence). CDR3 DNA: TGTGCCAGCAGTTACCCCGGGACAGGGGACGAGCAGTTCTTC. Amino acid sequence: CASSYPGTGDEQFF.

V is TRBV19 and J is TRBJ2-5; D might be TRBD2 (6 bases). CDR1 and CDR2 from the germline V gene are LNHDA and SQIVND (reference sequence). The V gene lost 2 bases and the J gene lost 5 bases, with 12 bases spanning the gap. The CDR3 sequence is 14 residues long. Written as DNA, the CDR3 is TGTGCCAGTAGTATAACTAGCTCAAGGGAGACCCAGTACTTC. Protein sequence: CASSITSSRETQYF.

The chain links TRBV19 to TRBJ2-3, with 9 bases matching TRBD2. Germline V gives CDR1 LNHDA, CDR2 SQIVND (reference sequence). The CDR3 sequence is 20 residues long. After removal of 6 bases from V and 1 base from J, the junction contained 20 bases not matched to a gene. For the CDR3, the DNA is TGTGCCAGTAGCCTCTCCTTGGCCAGGGAAATAGCGGGAGGCACAGATACGCAGTATTTT. Its protein is CASSLSLAREIAGGTDTQYF.

The chain links TRBV6-6 to TRBJ2-7; possibly TRBD1 for D (6 bases). V was pared by 2 bases and J by 1 base, with 12 bases between. Per germline, CDR1 MNHNY and CDR2 SVGAGI (reference sequence). The CDR3 has 15 amino acids. The DNA of the CDR3 is TGTGCCAGCAGTTACCCGGACAGTATTTCCTACGAGCAGTACTTC. Amino acids: CASSYPDSISYEQYF.

The genes are TRBV7-9 and TRBJ2-7; perhaps TRBD1 as D (6 bases). Germline V lookup: CDR1 SEHNR, CDR2 FQNEAQ (reference sequence). The CDR3 contains 14 residues. Trimming stripped 4 bases from V and 2 bases from J, with 12 bases between. In DNA form, the CDR3 reads TGTGCCAGCAGCTACCGGGACACCGCCTACGAGCAGTACTTC. Its translation: CASSYRDTAYEQYF.

This sequence joins TRBV9 and TRBJ1-1; D remains ambiguous. CDR1 SGDLS and CDR2 YYNGEE come from the germline V gene. Between the trimmed V and J ends, which lost 4 bases and 3 bases, there was a span of 16 bases. The CDR3 has 15 residues. The CDR3 nucleotides are TGTGCCAGCAGCCCCCGGACGGGGTGGGACACTGAAGCTTTCTTT. The encoded protein is CASSPRTGWDTEAFF.

The J gene is TRBJ2-1, the V gene TRBV6-6, with a weak D call TRBD1 (5 bases). Per the germline V gene, CDR1 is MNHNY and CDR2 is SVGAGI (reference sequence). The V gene lost 2 bases and the J gene lost 8 bases, with 10 bases spanning the gap. The CDR3 length is 13 residues. The CDR3 spells CASSYTRVDEQFF. The CDR3 bases are TGTGCCAGCAGTTACACCAGGGTGGATGAGCAGTTCTTC.

The chain carries TRBV9 and TRBJ1-2; 7 nucleotides agree with TRBD1. V lost 3 bases to trimming and J lost 1 base; unmatched junction nucleotides: 12. Germline lookup yields CDR1 SGDLS and CDR2 YYNGEE. The CDR3 spans 17 residues. CDR3 residues: CASSATGAGRVNYGYTF. The CDR3 nucleotides are TGTGCCAGCAGCGCAACAGGGGCGGGCAGGGTTAACTATGGCTACACCTTC. Full variable domain (missing parts from reference TRBV9 and TRBJ1-2): DSGVTQTPKHLITATGQRVTLRCSPRSGDLSVYWYQQSLDQGLQFLIQYYNGEERAKGNILERFSAQQFPDLHSELNLSSLELGDSALYFCASSATGAGRVNYGYTFGSGTRLTVV.

The rearrangement uses TRBV28 and TRBJ2-2; TRBD2 is a possible D gene (6 bases). CDR1 MDHEN and CDR2 SYDVKM come from the germline V gene. V lost 5 bases and J 0 bases, leaving 19 bases between the germline ends. This CDR3 has 18 amino acids. The CDR3 is CASSAILATSPNTGELFF. The CDR3 region has the DNA TGTGCCAGCAGTGCTATACTAGCTACATCGCCGAACACCGGGGAGCTGTTTTTT.

The CDR3 nucleotides are TGTGCCTGGAGTGTTGGACAGGAGATCCCTGAAGCTTTCTTT. It translates to CAWSVGQEIPEAFF. The V and J genes are TRBV30 and TRBJ1-1; TRBD1 matches 7 bases. Looked up from germline, CDR1 is GTSNPN and CDR2 is SVGIG (reference sequence). The CDR3 is 14 amino acids. Germline trimming cut 0 bases from V and 6 bases from J; bases unmatched to any gene: 7.

Only one count was recorded for this clone. V gene TRBV6-4 combines with J gene TRBJ1-1; D might be TRBD1 (5 bases). Germline V lookup: CDR1 MRHNA, CDR2 SNTAGT. V gave up 3 bases and J gave up 5 bases, with 19 bases separating them. This CDR3 is built from 16 residues. CDR3 nucleotide sequence: TGTGCCAGCAGTGAAAACTTCGGGACTCTCAGGACTGAAGCTTTCTTT. It is translated as CASSENFGTLRTEAFF.

The chain combines TRBV27 with TRBJ2-5; no clear D. From germline, CDR1 is MNHEY and CDR2 SMNVEV (reference sequence). Trimming cost V 6 bases and J 2 bases, with 4 bases left between them. The CDR3 is 11 amino acids. The CDR3: CASSSQETQYF. As DNA, the CDR3 is TGTGCCAGCAGCTCTCAAGAGACCCAGTACTTC.

V is TRBV29-1 and J is TRBJ2-2; no reliable D call. V shed 5 bases and J shed 1 base, with 5 bases lying between them. The CDR3 runs to 12 residues. CDR1 and CDR2 (germline): SQVTM, ANQGSEA. The CDR3 sequence is CSVLLNTGELFF. CDR3 nucleotide sequence: TGCAGCGTTCTGTTGAACACCGGGGAGCTGTTTTTT.

The J gene is TRBJ2-1, the V gene TRBV5-4, with 8 nucleotides matching TRBD2. V trimming: 3 bases; J trimming: 3 bases; junction bases outside the gene matches: 5. The CDR3 length is 15 residues. The V gene's germline CDR1 is SGHNT and CDR2 YYREEE (reference sequence). CDR3 sequence (DNA): TGTGCCAGCAGCTCCGGACTAGCAGACTACAATGAGCAGTTCTTC. It is translated as CASSSGLADYNEQFF.

This rearrangement joins TRBV5-1 to TRBJ1-4, with D unclear. The V gene's germline CDR1 is SGHRS and CDR2 YFSETQ. Trimming took off 4 bases at V and 0 bases at J, with 13 bases between the two ends. CDR3 length: 16 amino acids. CDR3 amino acids: CASSPEAPPTNEKLFF. The DNA of the CDR3 is TGCGCCAGCAGCCCGGAGGCACCACCAACTAATGAAAAACTGTTTTTT. The full variable domain, with the rest looked up from reference TRBV5-1 and TRBJ1-4, is KAGVTQTPRYLIKTRGQQVTLSCSPISGHRSVSWYQQTPGQGLQFLFEYFSETQRNKGNFPGRFSGRQFSNSRSEMNVSTLELGDSALYLCASSPEAPPTNEKLFFGSGTQLSVL.

The genes are TRBV5-1 and TRBJ1-1; D gene ambiguous. This CDR3 spans 15 amino acids. V lost 2 bases to trimming and J lost 0 bases, with 11 bases between them. Per germline, CDR1 SGHRS and CDR2 YFSETQ. Here the CDR3 DNA reads TGCGCCAGCAGCTTCTCCCAGAATTTGAACACTGAAGCTTTCTTT. It is translated as CASSFSQNLNTEAFF. The entire variable domain, with the rest obtained from reference TRBV5-1 and TRBJ1-1, is as follows: KAGVTQTPRYLIKTRGQQVTLSCSPISGHRSVSWYQQTPGQGLQFLFEYFSETQRNKGNFPGRFSGRQFSNSRSEMNVSTLELGDSALYLCASSFSQNLNTEAFFGQGTRLTVV.

CDR3 loop: CASSDRGRDTGELFF. CDR3 DNA sequence: TGTGCCAGCAGTGATAGGGGGAGGGACACCGGGGAGCTGTTTTTT. The V and J genes are TRBV25-1 and TRBJ2-2; possibly TRBD2 for D (7 bases). Trimming cost V 3 bases and J 3 bases, with 11 bases left between them. From germline, CDR1 is MGHDK and CDR2 SYGVNS. This CDR3 is built from 15 residues.

V usage is TRBV2 and J usage is TRBJ2-7; the match to TRBD2 covers 14 bases. Germline V gives CDR1 SNHLY, CDR2 FYNNEI. CDR3 size: 17 residues. The junction had 7 bases not matched to a gene; V was cut back by 6 bases and J by 0 bases. CDR3 region: CASRGLAGGGSSYEQYF. CDR3 sequence (DNA): TGTGCCAGCAGAGGACTAGCGGGAGGAGGTTCCTCCTACGAGCAGTACTTC. Variable domain in full (rest from reference TRBV2 and TRBJ2-7): EPEVTQTPSHQVTQMGQEVILRCVPISNHLYFYWYRQILGQKVEFLVSFYNNEISEKSEIFDDQFSVERPDGSNFTLKIRSTKLEDSAMYFCASRGLAGGGSSYEQYFGPGTRLTVT.